Listed below are T cell receptor beta chains from one sample, sequenced in a study of human T cells and chemical hapten exposure. TCRdb reanalysed the RACE reads using MiXCR and keeps one entry per CDR3 protein. The sample yields a few hundred thousand distinct CDR3 sequences, around 5.5% seen once. Sample: whole blood, taken in connection with sensitization to the hapten diphenylcyclopropenone (DPC). The origin of the receptors is a young woman with alopecia areata. Some clones in this sample may be carry-over from other donors' samples. CDR3s include the opening cysteine and the closing phenylalanine or tryptophan. D genes are given only for firm matches. Rows give clone size only sometimes, using once, few, many, or a class for an expanded clone.

j_gene: TRBJ1-5
abundance: many
v_gene: TRBV15
d_gene: TRBD1
CDR3nt: TGTGCCACCAGCAGAGGACACAGGGGCGGCAATCAGCCCCAGCATTTT
CDR3aa: CATSRGHRGGNQPQHF

j_gene: TRBJ2-1
abundance: few
v_gene: TRBV7-2
d_gene: NA
CDR3nt: TGTGCCAGCAGCAGTTACAGGGAGGATGAGCAGTTCTTC
CDR3aa: CASSSYREDEQFF

j_gene: TRBJ2-3
abundance: many
v_gene: TRBV3-1
d_gene: NA
CDR3nt: TGTGCCAGCAGCCAGTCAGATACGCAGTATTTT
CDR3aa: CASSQSDTQYF

j_gene: TRBJ1-1
abundance: few
v_gene: TRBV18
d_gene: NA
CDR3nt: TGTGCCAGCTCACCACCGAGTGACTCCATGAGGGGTGAAGCTTTCTTT
CDR3aa: CASSPPSDSMRGEAFF

j_gene: TRBJ1-1
abundance: few
v_gene: TRBV20-1
d_gene: NA
CDR3nt: TGCAGTGCTAGGGAGACCTTGAACACTGAAGCTTTCTTT
CDR3aa: CSARETLNTEAFF

j_gene: TRBJ1-5
abundance: many
v_gene: TRBV28
d_gene: NA
CDR3nt: TGTGCCACCGGGACGGGGGCTGTACAGCCCCAGCATTTT
CDR3aa: CATGTGAVQPQHF

j_gene: TRBJ2-6
abundance: NA
v_gene: TRBV10-3
d_gene: TRBD1
CDR3nt: TGTGCCATCAGTGACCCGGACAGGTATGGGGCCAACGTCCTGACTTTC
CDR3aa: CAISDPDRYGANVLTF

j_gene: TRBJ2-3
abundance: many
v_gene: TRBV6-1
d_gene: TRBD2
CDR3nt: TGTGCCAGCAGTGCGAGCATAGCGGGGTTGGACCCAGATACGCAGTATTTT
CDR3aa: CASSASIAGLDPDTQYF

j_gene: TRBJ1-1
abundance: NA
v_gene: TRBV6-5
d_gene: NA
CDR3nt: TGTGCCAGCAGTCCGCTAGGGACGGGACGGCTGGTAGCTTTCTTT
CDR3aa: CASSPLGTGRLVAFF

j_gene: TRBJ1-3
abundance: few
v_gene: TRBV12-3/TRBV12-4
d_gene: NA
CDR3nt: TGTGCCAGCAGTGAAAGGGGGACGTCTGGAAACACCATATATTTT
CDR3aa: CASSERGTSGNTIYF

j_gene: TRBJ1-6
abundance: few
v_gene: TRBV12-5
d_gene: NA
CDR3nt: TGTGCTAGTGGTTTGGCGCCTAATAATTCACCCCTCCACTTT
CDR3aa: CASGLAPNNSPLHF

j_gene: TRBJ2-7
abundance: many
v_gene: TRBV9
d_gene: NA
CDR3nt: TGTGCCAGCAGCGTAGAGTATGGACAGACCGACGAGCAGTACTTC
CDR3aa: CASSVEYGQTDEQYF

j_gene: TRBJ1-2
abundance: few
v_gene: TRBV10-3
d_gene: NA
CDR3nt: TGTGCCATCGGTGCCGGGCTGAGATACACCTTC
CDR3aa: CAIGAGLRYTF

j_gene: TRBJ1-6
abundance: few
v_gene: TRBV6-2/TRBV6-3
d_gene: NA
CDR3nt: TGTGCCAGCAGTTACCGGAGGGACTCCTATAATTCACCCCTCCACTTT
CDR3aa: CASSYRRDSYNSPLHF

j_gene: TRBJ2-6
abundance: many
v_gene: TRBV21-1
d_gene: NA
CDR3nt: TGTGCCAGCAGCGCCAGCCTCGGGAGAAGGGCCAACGTCCTGACTTTC
CDR3aa: CASSASLGRRANVLTF

j_gene: TRBJ1-1
abundance: few
v_gene: TRBV2
d_gene: NA
CDR3nt: TGTGCCAGCAGTGAAGCAGGGGTTAACACTGAAGCTTTCTTT
CDR3aa: CASSEAGVNTEAFF

j_gene: TRBJ2-1
abundance: few
v_gene: TRBV4-2
d_gene: TRBD2
CDR3nt: TGTGCCAGCACCCTAAGCGGGGGGGCGGTGGATGAGCAGTTCTTC
CDR3aa: CASTLSGGAVDEQFF

j_gene: TRBJ1-2
abundance: many
v_gene: TRBV10-3
d_gene: TRBD1
CDR3nt: TGTGCCATCAGTGAAGCCCCCGGGACAGTCTCCTATGGCTACACCTTC
CDR3aa: CAISEAPGTVSYGYTF

j_gene: TRBJ1-1
abundance: few
v_gene: TRBV5-1
d_gene: NA
CDR3nt: TGCGCCAGCAGCTTGGCCACAGCGAACACTGAAGCTTTCTTT
CDR3aa: CASSLATANTEAFF

j_gene: TRBJ2-3
abundance: NA
v_gene: TRBV7-2
d_gene: NA
CDR3nt: TGTGCCAGCAGCTTAGCGCCGCGGGGCGGTACGGATACGCAGTATTTT
CDR3aa: CASSLAPRGGTDTQYF

j_gene: TRBJ1-1
abundance: many
v_gene: TRBV7-8
d_gene: NA
CDR3nt: TGTGCCAGCAGCTTATCCCCCGGGGGCACTGAAGCTTTCTTT
CDR3aa: CASSLSPGGTEAFF

j_gene: TRBJ1-5
abundance: many
v_gene: TRBV6-2/TRBV6-3
d_gene: NA
CDR3nt: TGTGCCAGCAGTTATTACGCGACAGGCAATCAGCCCCAGCATTTT
CDR3aa: CASSYYATGNQPQHF

j_gene: TRBJ2-7
abundance: NA
v_gene: TRBV20-1
d_gene: NA
CDR3nt: TGCAGTGCAACGGACATTACCTACGAGCAGTACTTC
CDR3aa: CSATDITYEQYF

j_gene: TRBJ1-4
abundance: NA
v_gene: TRBV12-3/TRBV12-4
d_gene: NA
CDR3nt: TGTGCCAGCAGTGGGTTTGAAAAACTGTTTTTT
CDR3aa: CASSGFEKLFF

j_gene: TRBJ2-1
abundance: few
v_gene: TRBV5-6
d_gene: NA
CDR3nt: TGTGCCAGCAGCTTGGGTGCGGCCTACAATGAGCAGTTCTTC
CDR3aa: CASSLGAAYNEQFF

j_gene: TRBJ2-5
abundance: few
v_gene: TRBV5-1
d_gene: TRBD1
CDR3nt: TGCGCCAGCAGCTCGACAGGGGGCACAATCCAAGAGACCCAGTACTTC
CDR3aa: CASSSTGGTIQETQYF

j_gene: TRBJ2-7
abundance: NA
v_gene: TRBV5-5
d_gene: NA
CDR3nt: TGTGCCAGCAGCCGCGCGGCCGGGACAATCTACGAGCAGTACTTC
CDR3aa: CASSRAAGTIYEQYF

j_gene: TRBJ2-3
abundance: few
v_gene: TRBV6-2/TRBV6-3
d_gene: NA
CDR3nt: TGTGCCAGCAGTTCCCACAGGGGAGGTACGCAGTATTTT
CDR3aa: CASSSHRGGTQYF

j_gene: TRBJ1-1
abundance: NA
v_gene: TRBV9
d_gene: NA
CDR3nt: TGTGCCAGCAGCGTCACCCAGCACACTGAAGCTTTCTTT
CDR3aa: CASSVTQHTEAFF

j_gene: TRBJ1-1
abundance: NA
v_gene: TRBV12-3/TRBV12-4
d_gene: NA
CDR3nt: TGTGCCAGCAGCCAAGGACACCCAGCTTTCTTT
CDR3aa: CASSQGHPAFF

j_gene: TRBJ1-1
abundance: few
v_gene: TRBV6-1
d_gene: NA
CDR3nt: TGTGCCAGCAGTGTCCGGTGGCCTGAAGCTTTCTTT
CDR3aa: CASSVRWPEAFF

j_gene: TRBJ2-3
abundance: few
v_gene: TRBV29-1
d_gene: TRBD1
CDR3nt: TGCAGCGTTGAGATCCTCAGCGACAGGGACCTGGGGGGCACAGATACGCAGTATTTT
CDR3aa: CSVEILSDRDLGGTDTQYF

j_gene: TRBJ2-6
abundance: few
v_gene: TRBV18
d_gene: TRBD1
CDR3nt: TGTGCCAGCTCACCCGGGGACAGGGGGCTTCCCGGGGCCAACGTCCTGACTTTC
CDR3aa: CASSPGDRGLPGANVLTF